These 28 T cell receptor beta chains came from one sample sequenced in a study of blood T cell repertoires in COVID-19. Measured with immunoSEQ multiplex PCR; TCRdb has only the in-frame clones, and not every one. Of some 250,000 clones listed, 70% to 90% are singletons. The specimen was PBMCs or T cells enriched from blood (not recorded which). The receptors shown here come from a woman aged 45-65 years who had recovered from COVID-19.

V usage is TRBV7-2 and J usage is TRBJ1-2, with TRBD1 matching over 9 bases. The CDR3 runs 14 residues. After removal of 0 bases from V and 7 bases from J, the junction contained 3 bases not matched to a gene. Germline values: CDR1 SGHTA, CDR2 FQGNSA. Written as DNA, the CDR3 is TGTGCCAGCAGCTTAGCGACAGGGGGTAGTGGCTACACCTTC. Its translation: CASSLATGGSGYTF.

This sequence joins TRBV6-5 and TRBJ1-6; 10 bases map to TRBD1. Germline lookup yields CDR1 MNHEY and CDR2 SVGAGI. Trimming at V came to 0 bases and at J to 13 bases, leaving 6 bases not matched to a gene. CDR3 length equals 15 residues. The CDR3 here is CASSYSGQGPYPLHF. DNA of the CDR3: TGTGCCAGCAGTTACTCGGGACAGGGGCCCTATCCCCTCCACTTT.

CDR3 amino acids: CASSYGYEQYF. DNA for the CDR3: TGCGCCAGCAGCTACGGCTACGAGCAGTACTTC. V and J are TRBV5-1 and TRBJ2-7; D is undetermined. Germline lookup yields CDR1 SGHRS and CDR2 YFSETQ. The CDR3 contains 11 residues. V was cut by 3 bases and J by 3 bases, with 4 bases left in between.

This chain links TRBV14 with TRBJ1-1, with D tentatively TRBD1 (6 bases). CDR3 length equals 16 residues. Germline V gene sequence: CDR1 SGHDN, CDR2 FVKESK. V was cut by 1 base and J by 7 bases, with 19 bases left in between. Here the CDR3 reads CASSQVAGTRGDEAFF. For the CDR3, the DNA is TGTGCCAGCAGCCAAGTAGCCGGGACAAGGGGAGATGAAGCTTTCTTT. The variable domain in full, completed from reference TRBV14 and TRBJ1-1, reads EAGVTQFPSHSVIEKGQTVTLRCDPISGHDNLYWYRRVMGKEIKFLLHFVKESKQDESGMPNNRFLAERTGGTYSTLKVQPAELEDSGVYFCASSQVAGTRGDEAFFGQGTRLTVV.

The V call is TRBV4-1, the J call TRBJ1-2; possibly TRBD1 for D (6 bases). V lost 3 bases, J lost 0 bases, and 17 bases lay in between. Germline CDR1 and CDR2: MGHRA and YSYEKL. CDR3 size: 17 residues. The CDR3 DNA sequence: TGCGCCAGCAGCCATACCTCGGGACAACCGACTAACTATGGCTACACCTTC. Its protein product is CASSHTSGQPTNYGYTF.

The V and J genes are TRBV5-1 and TRBJ2-1, with D unresolved. This CDR3 is built from 13 residues. Per germline, CDR1 SGHRS and CDR2 YFSETQ. V lost 0 bases and J lost 9, with 10 bases in between. CDR3 amino acids: CASSLGPPGEQFF. For the CDR3, the DNA is TGCGCCAGCAGCTTGGGACCACCAGGTGAGCAGTTCTTC.

This sequence joins TRBV7-9 and TRBJ2-1; D unclear. Germline V gene lookup returns CDR1 SEHNR and CDR2 FQNEAQ (reference sequence). V gave up 2 bases and J gave up 4 bases, with 9 bases separating them. This CDR3 has 14 amino acids. Here the CDR3 DNA reads TGTGCCAGCAGCTTATCGACTCGTTACAATGAGCAGTTCTTC. Amino acids: CASSLSTRYNEQFF. The variable domain in full, with the rest retrieved from reference TRBV7-9 and TRBJ2-1, is DTGVSQNPRHKITKRGQNVTFRCDPISEHNRLYWYRQTLGQGPEFLTYFQNEAQLEKSRLLSDRFSAERPKGSFSTLEIQRTEQGDSAMYLCASSLSTRYNEQFFGPGTRLTVL.

This clone was seen at least ten times. V and J are TRBV5-1 and TRBJ2-7; D is uncertain. Between the trimmed V and J ends, which lost 2 bases and 2 bases, there was a span of 11 bases. The CDR3 is 14 amino acids. Looked up from germline, CDR1 is SGHRS and CDR2 is YFSETQ. The CDR3 DNA reads TGCGCCAGCAGCTTAACACATACCACCTACGAGCAGTACTTC. It encodes CASSLTHTTYEQYF.

The gene calls are TRBV27 and TRBJ2-3, with TRBD2 as a possible D gene (6 bases). The CDR3 loop spans 13 amino acids. The germline CDR1 and CDR2 sequences are MNHEY and SMNVEV (reference sequence). The CDR3, as DNA: TGTGTGTCTCGGGGGACTCACACAGATACGCAGTATTTT. Encoded protein: CVSRGTHTDTQYF.

In this sample, this clone turned up a few times. The gene calls are TRBV2 and TRBJ2-7; no firm D call. Trimming took 5 bases from V and 6 from J, leaving 14 bases between them. Germline V CDR1 and CDR2: SNHLY, FYNNEI. The CDR3 is 13 amino acids. CDR3 in DNA: TGTGCCAGCAGTCGGCCCTTTACAGTCGAGCAGTACTTC. Translation gives CASSRPFTVEQYF. Filled out from reference TRBV2 and TRBJ2-7, the complete variable domain reads EPEVTQTPSHQVTQMGQEVILRCVPISNHLYFYWYRQILGQKVEFLVSFYNNEISEKSEIFDDQFSVERPDGSNFTLKIRSTKLEDSAMYFCASSRPFTVEQYFGPGTRLTVT.

The chain links TRBV5-4 to TRBJ2-5; the D gene is possibly TRBD1 (5 bases). CDR1 and CDR2 from the germline V gene are SGHNT and YYREEE (reference sequence). The CDR3 spans 15 residues. Trimming removed 5 bases from V and 9 bases from J, with 23 bases in between. CDR3 sequence (DNA): TGTGCCAGCAGTAAACAGGTACCGCTTGAAGGAGCCCAGTACTTC. Amino acid sequence: CASSKQVPLEGAQYF.

This chain joins TRBV28 and TRBJ2-7, with 13 nucleotides matching TRBD2. Germline trimming cut 10 bases from V and 1 base from J; bases unmatched to any gene: 4. This CDR3 has 14 amino acids. The germline V gene has CDR1 MDHEN and CDR2 SYDVKM. This chain's CDR3 is CATRLAGGSYEQYF. CDR3 DNA: TGTGCCACCCGACTAGCGGGGGGTTCCTACGAGCAGTACTTC. Using reference TRBV28 and TRBJ2-7 for the parts outside the CDR3, the full variable domain is DVKVTQSSRYLVKRTGEKVFLECVQDMDHENMFWYRQDPGLGLRLIYFSYDVKMKEKGDIPEGYSVSREKKERFSLILESASTNQTSMYLCATRLAGGSYEQYFGPGTRLTVT.

V usage is TRBV10-3 and J usage is TRBJ2-1; 8 positions agree with TRBD2. With V trimmed by 3 bases and J by 7 bases, 8 bases remained unmatched. In germline, CDR1 is ENHRY, CDR2 SYGVKD. This CDR3 region has 15 residues. The CDR3 region has the DNA TGTGCCATCAGTGACTTAAGCGGGAGCGGTAATGAGCAGTTCTTC. It yields the protein CAISDLSGSGNEQFF.

The chain is built from TRBV9 and TRBJ1-3; the D gene is possibly TRBD1 (5 bases). This CDR3 region has 14 residues. Germline V gives CDR1 SGDLS, CDR2 YYNGEE. V shed 7 bases and J shed 3 bases, with 14 bases lying between them. The CDR3 loop is CASSLMGGGNTIYF. The CDR3 DNA reads TGTGCCAGCTCGTTGATGGGGGGTGGAAACACCATATATTTT.

The chain employs TRBV5-1 and TRBJ2-3; 16 bases map to TRBD2. CDR1 and CDR2 from the germline V gene are SGHRS and YFSETQ. The CDR3 sequence is 17 residues long. The J segment lost 4 bases and the V segment lost 4 bases, leaving 6 bases of the junction unmatched. CDR3 residues: CASSTGLAGGPADTQYF. CDR3 nucleotides: TGCGCCAGCAGCACGGGACTAGCGGGAGGGCCGGCAGATACGCAGTATTTT.

This clone was detected only once. The V and J genes are TRBV6-5 and TRBJ2-7; TRBD1 matches at 7 bases. The CDR3 sequence is 16 residues long. Germline trimming cut 4 bases from V and 4 bases from J; bases unmatched to any gene: 13. CDR1 is MNHEY, CDR2 SVGAGI, per germline. The CDR3 spells CASSSSPGQLHYEQYF. For the CDR3, the DNA is TGTGCCAGCAGTTCCAGTCCGGGACAGCTACATTACGAGCAGTACTTC.

As to this clone: The same CDR3 is also encoded by other DNA sequences in this sample. The V and J genes are TRBV11-2 and TRBJ2-7; 12 bases fit TRBD1. Germline CDR1 is SGHAT and CDR2 is FQNNGV. The CDR3 covers 14 residues. The ends lost 8 bases at V and 7 bases at J; junction bases unmatched: 9. CDR3 coding DNA: TGTGCCAGCTCCCCGGGACAGGGGGCGCGGGAGCAGTACTTC. Its protein product is CASSPGQGAREQYF.

This rearrangement joins TRBV19 to TRBJ1-1; D uncertain. CDR3 length: 14 residues. The V end lost 9 bases, the J end lost 0 bases, and 14 bases lay between the germline ends. Looked up from germline, CDR1 is LNHDA and CDR2 is SQIVND (reference sequence). The CDR3 nucleotides are TGTGCCAGCCACTTTGGGCAGTTGAACACTGAAGCTTTCTTT. Amino acid sequence: CASHFGQLNTEAFF.

The chain uses TRBV19 and TRBJ2-4; 11 nucleotides match TRBD2. Germline V gene data show CDR1 as LNHDA and CDR2 as SQIVND (reference sequence). V gave up 5 bases and J gave up 6 bases; unmatched junction bases: 15. The CDR3 length is 18 residues. This chain's CDR3 is CASSPIAGGLTSGNIQYF. CDR3 DNA: TGTGCCAGTAGTCCAATAGCGGGAGGGCTTACTAGTGGAAACATTCAGTACTTC.

V is TRBV5-1 and J is TRBJ1-2, with D hard to call. V was shortened by 0 bases and J by 8 bases, with 8 bases between the two germline ends. This CDR3 has 12 amino acids. The germline gives CDR1 SGHRS, CDR2 YFSETQ. As DNA, the CDR3 is TGCGCCAGCAGCTTGGGTTCTGGCGGCTACACCTTC. Its translation: CASSLGSGGYTF.

This clone was picked up a small number of times. The chain carries TRBV5-1 and TRBJ2-5; 12 bases match TRBD2. V trimming: 3 bases; J trimming: 2 bases; junction bases outside the gene matches: 11. The V gene's germline CDR1 is SGHRS and CDR2 YFSETQ. This CDR3 region has 18 residues. The CDR3 DNA follows: TGCGCCAGCAGCTCCTCGACTAGCGGGAGAGGGGAACAAGAGACCCAGTACTTC. Translation: CASSSSTSGRGEQETQYF.

The rearrangement uses TRBV14 and TRBJ1-6; D call uncertain. V was pared by 8 bases and J by 8 bases, with 10 bases between. This CDR3 contains 12 residues. Looked up from germline, CDR1 is SGHDN and CDR2 is FVKESK. The CDR3 DNA follows: TGTGCCAGCGCGTTTGCGGATTCACCCCTCCACTTT. Amino acids: CASAFADSPLHF.

This rearrangement joins TRBV11-1 to TRBJ2-1; TRBD1 matches 9 bases. CDR3 length: 14 residues. Trimming removed 8 bases from V and 6 bases from J; junction bases left unmatched: 8. From germline, CDR1 is SGHAT and CDR2 FQDESV (reference sequence). CDR3: CASHTGGTGNEQFF. The CDR3 region has the DNA TGTGCCAGCCACACAGGGGGCACGGGCAATGAGCAGTTCTTC. The full variable domain, with the rest looked up from reference TRBV11-1 and TRBJ2-1, is EAEVAQSPRYKITEKSQAVAFWCDPISGHATLYWYRQILGQGPELLVQFQDESVVDDSQLPKDRFSAERLKGVDSTLKIQPAELGDSAMYLCASHTGGTGNEQFFGPGTRLTVL.

This sequence joins TRBV28 and TRBJ2-7; D is possibly TRBD2 (5 bases). Germline-derived CDR1 and CDR2 are MDHEN and SYDVKM. This CDR3 has 14 residues. The V gene lost 6 bases and the J gene lost 0 bases, with 12 bases spanning the gap. The CDR3 is CASSPGGSSYEQYF. In DNA form, the CDR3 reads TGTGCCAGCAGCCCCGGAGGTTCCTCCTACGAGCAGTACTTC. Full variable domain (rest looked up from reference TRBV28 and TRBJ2-7): DVKVTQSSRYLVKRTGEKVFLECVQDMDHENMFWYRQDPGLGLRLIYFSYDVKMKEKGDIPEGYSVSREKKERFSLILESASTNQTSMYLCASSPGGSSYEQYFGPGTRLTVT.

The rearrangement uses TRBV4-2 and TRBJ1-1; tentatively, D is TRBD1 (6 bases). The V end was cut by 0 bases, the J end by 2 bases, with 13 bases between. This CDR3 spans 16 amino acids. Germline V gives CDR1 LGHNA, CDR2 YNFKEQ. The CDR3 spells CASSQDPRGHNTEAFF. The CDR3, as DNA: TGTGCCAGCAGCCAAGATCCAAGGGGACATAACACTGAAGCTTTCTTT.

V is TRBV5-1 and J is TRBJ1-2; D might be TRBD1 (5 bases). The germline V gene has CDR1 SGHRS and CDR2 YFSETQ. The germline V and J ends were trimmed by 4 bases and 3 bases, with 16 bases remaining between them. This CDR3 is built from 15 residues. Here the CDR3 DNA reads TGCGCCAGCAGCGCGGGACTACAACCCTACTATGGCTACACCTTC. Residues: CASSAGLQPYYGYTF.

This chain joins TRBV27 and TRBJ1-6; D remains unclear. V lost 3 bases to trimming and J lost 6 bases, with 9 bases between them. Germline V gene lookup returns CDR1 MNHEY and CDR2 SMNVEV (reference sequence). This CDR3 contains 14 residues. The CDR3 nucleotides are TGTGCCAGCAGTTTGGCGGTAACTAATTCACCCCTCCACTTT. Translated, it gives CASSLAVTNSPLHF.

The chain couples TRBV6-5 to TRBJ2-3, with D maybe TRBD1 (5 bases). This CDR3 region has 14 residues. CDR1 and CDR2 (germline): MNHEY, SVGAGI. V was shortened by 2 bases and J by 3 bases, with 9 bases between the two germline ends. The CDR3: CASSYVRGTDTQYF. For the CDR3, the DNA is TGTGCCAGCAGTTACGTAAGGGGAACAGATACGCAGTATTTT.